This is a list of T cell receptor beta chains from one sample in a study of identical twins. One entry per CDR3 protein, called by TCRdb with MiXCR from the 5' RACE reads. The sample holds some 330,000 distinct CDR3 sequences, approximately 8.8% seen once. The sample consisted of naive T cells sorted from blood. Every receptor here comes from a woman in her forties or fifties in good health. CDR3s include the opening cysteine and the closing phenylalanine or tryptophan. The D gene is left open where the match is weak. Size tells how often a clone was seen (once, few, many) or the class of an expanded clone, and some rows leave it out.

d_call: NA
v_call: TRBV13
j_call: TRBJ2-1
clone_size: few
cdr3_nt: TGTGCCAGCAGCCCAAACCCCCAACTCTACTACAATGAGCAGTTCTTC
cdr3_aa: CASSPNPQLYYNEQFF

d_call: NA
v_call: TRBV6-6
j_call: TRBJ2-1
clone_size: few
cdr3_nt: TGTGCCAGCAGTTACGAGGGGTTGGGCTACAATGAGCAGTTCTTC
cdr3_aa: CASSYEGLGYNEQFF

d_call: TRBD1
v_call: TRBV28
j_call: TRBJ2-7
clone_size: many
cdr3_nt: TGTGCCAGCAGGCCGGGACAGGCGTCCTACGAGCAGTACTTC
cdr3_aa: CASRPGQASYEQYF

d_call: NA
v_call: TRBV5-1
j_call: TRBJ2-1
clone_size: NA
cdr3_nt: TGCGCCAGCAGCTTGGCAGGACAGACGATCTACAATGAGCAGTTCTTC
cdr3_aa: CASSLAGQTIYNEQFF

d_call: NA
v_call: TRBV7-9
j_call: TRBJ2-7
clone_size: NA
cdr3_nt: TGTGCCAGCAGCCAAGCAGGGAGATCTGCCTTC
cdr3_aa: CASSQAGRSAF

d_call: TRBD1
v_call: TRBV30
j_call: TRBJ1-2
clone_size: NA
cdr3_nt: TGTGCCGTTGGACAGGGGGCCGGCTACACCTTC
cdr3_aa: CAVGQGAGYTF

d_call: NA
v_call: TRBV12-3/TRBV12-4
j_call: TRBJ2-5
clone_size: few
cdr3_nt: TGTGCCAGCAGTGGCGAGGGGAGCAGAAAGACCCAGTACTTC
cdr3_aa: CASSGEGSRKTQYF

d_call: NA
v_call: TRBV5-1
j_call: TRBJ1-1
clone_size: few
cdr3_nt: TGCGCCAGCAGCTTATCACCCGATTACGGGGGCAACACTGAAGCTTTCTTT
cdr3_aa: CASSLSPDYGGNTEAFF

d_call: NA
v_call: TRBV5-4
j_call: TRBJ2-7
clone_size: NA
cdr3_nt: TGTGCCAGCAGCCACCCCGACGATTACGAGCAGTACTTC
cdr3_aa: CASSHPDDYEQYF

d_call: NA
v_call: TRBV13
j_call: TRBJ2-1
clone_size: many
cdr3_nt: TGTGCCAGCAGCTTAGAACGGCGGGGCGAGCAGTTCTTC
cdr3_aa: CASSLERRGEQFF

d_call: NA
v_call: TRBV6-4
j_call: TRBJ2-2
clone_size: many
cdr3_nt: TGTGCCAGCGCGCTATCCGGGGCAACCGGGGAGCTGTTTTTT
cdr3_aa: CASALSGATGELFF

d_call: TRBD2
v_call: TRBV11-1
j_call: TRBJ2-5
clone_size: few
cdr3_nt: TGTGCCAGCAGCTTAGCGGGAGGGCCTGGAGAGACCCAGTACTTC
cdr3_aa: CASSLAGGPGETQYF

d_call: NA
v_call: TRBV20-1
j_call: TRBJ2-7
clone_size: few
cdr3_nt: TGCAGTGCTAGCTTGGGTTTCGGGGCCTACGAGCAGTACTTC
cdr3_aa: CSASLGFGAYEQYF

d_call: TRBD1
v_call: TRBV6-2/TRBV6-3
j_call: TRBJ2-2
clone_size: few
cdr3_nt: TGTGCCAGCAGTCAGACAGGGGGCTACACCGGGGAGCTGTTTTTT
cdr3_aa: CASSQTGGYTGELFF

d_call: NA
v_call: TRBV5-1
j_call: TRBJ1-1
clone_size: NA
cdr3_nt: TGCGCCAGCAGCGTACAGGGACCGAACACTGAAGCTTTCTTT
cdr3_aa: CASSVQGPNTEAFF

d_call: NA
v_call: TRBV12-3/TRBV12-4
j_call: TRBJ1-5
clone_size: few
cdr3_nt: TGTGCCAGCAGTCACCGACAGTGGAATCAGCCCCAGCATTTT
cdr3_aa: CASSHRQWNQPQHF

d_call: TRBD2
v_call: TRBV6-1
j_call: TRBJ2-6
clone_size: NA
cdr3_nt: TGTGCCAGCAGTGTGAGCGGCCTAGCGGGAGGGCCTTCTGGGGCCAACGTCCTGACTTTC
cdr3_aa: CASSVSGLAGGPSGANVLTF

d_call: NA
v_call: TRBV7-9
j_call: TRBJ1-5
clone_size: many
cdr3_nt: TGTGCCAGCAGCCGGACGAATCAGCCCCAGCATTTT
cdr3_aa: CASSRTNQPQHF

d_call: TRBD1
v_call: TRBV12-3/TRBV12-4
j_call: TRBJ1-2
clone_size: NA
cdr3_nt: TGTGCCAGCAGCACGACAGGGGGCGCGAGCAACTATGGCTACACCTTC
cdr3_aa: CASSTTGGASNYGYTF

d_call: NA
v_call: TRBV6-6
j_call: TRBJ1-6
clone_size: few
cdr3_nt: TGTGCCAGCAGTTACCCCACCGACAGAAGTATACCATCACCCCTCCACTTT
cdr3_aa: CASSYPTDRSIPSPLHF

d_call: NA
v_call: TRBV11-2
j_call: TRBJ2-6
clone_size: NA
cdr3_nt: TGTGCCAGCAGCTCCCGGGAGACAGGGGCCAACGTCCTGACTTTC
cdr3_aa: CASSSRETGANVLTF

d_call: TRBD1
v_call: TRBV5-1
j_call: TRBJ2-5
clone_size: few
cdr3_nt: TGCGCCAGCAGCTTCACAGGGGCGTACCAAGAGACCCAGTACTTC
cdr3_aa: CASSFTGAYQETQYF

d_call: NA
v_call: TRBV6-6
j_call: TRBJ2-7
clone_size: NA
cdr3_nt: TGTGCCAGCGGACTCGACCAGGTCTACGAGCAGTACTTC
cdr3_aa: CASGLDQVYEQYF

d_call: NA
v_call: TRBV24-1
j_call: TRBJ1-4
clone_size: NA
cdr3_nt: TGTGCCACCAGTTTCGGGGAAGAAAAACTGTTTTTT
cdr3_aa: CATSFGEEKLFF

d_call: NA
v_call: TRBV5-1
j_call: TRBJ1-5
clone_size: few
cdr3_nt: TGCGCCAGCAGCTACTCGGGATTTGGGGCGAATCAGCCCCAGCATTTT
cdr3_aa: CASSYSGFGANQPQHF

d_call: TRBD1
v_call: TRBV10-3
j_call: TRBJ2-5
clone_size: NA
cdr3_nt: TGTGCCATCAGGACCGGGACAGGGGAAGAGACCCAGTACTTC
cdr3_aa: CAIRTGTGEETQYF

d_call: NA
v_call: TRBV6-2/TRBV6-3
j_call: TRBJ2-1
clone_size: NA
cdr3_nt: TGTGCCAGGAGTTACGGCAGAGATGAGCAGTTCTTC
cdr3_aa: CARSYGRDEQFF

d_call: NA
v_call: TRBV7-9
j_call: TRBJ2-7
clone_size: NA
cdr3_nt: TGTGCCAGCAGCTTGGGGAGCGGCACCTGGCATGGGGAGCAGTACTTC
cdr3_aa: CASSLGSGTWHGEQYF

d_call: NA
v_call: TRBV6-5
j_call: TRBJ2-2
clone_size: few
cdr3_nt: TGTGCCAGCAGTCGGCGGGGGCAGAACACCGGGGAGCTGTTTTTT
cdr3_aa: CASSRRGQNTGELFF

d_call: TRBD2
v_call: TRBV24-1
j_call: TRBJ2-3
clone_size: NA
cdr3_nt: TGTGCCACCAGTGACCCGGGACTAGCGGGAGTCGATACGCAGTATTTT
cdr3_aa: CATSDPGLAGVDTQYF

d_call: NA
v_call: TRBV11-3
j_call: TRBJ1-2
clone_size: NA
cdr3_nt: TGTGCCAGCGGCTCGTCCGGGCCTAACTATGGCTACACCTTC
cdr3_aa: CASGSSGPNYGYTF

d_call: TRBD1
v_call: TRBV4-1
j_call: TRBJ2-3
clone_size: many
cdr3_nt: TGCGCCAGCAGCCCTCCACCGGGACAGGGAGTGGATACGCAGTATTTT
cdr3_aa: CASSPPPGQGVDTQYF

d_call: TRBD1
v_call: TRBV12-3/TRBV12-4
j_call: TRBJ1-6
clone_size: NA
cdr3_nt: TGTGCCAGAAGTCGGACAGGGCAAAATTCACCCCTCCACTTT
cdr3_aa: CARSRTGQNSPLHF

d_call: NA
v_call: TRBV5-1
j_call: TRBJ2-1
clone_size: NA
cdr3_nt: TGCGCCAGCAGCTTGGGGGGCGGGACCCACAATGAGCAGTTCTTC
cdr3_aa: CASSLGGGTHNEQFF

d_call: TRBD2
v_call: TRBV10-1
j_call: TRBJ2-3
clone_size: NA
cdr3_nt: TGCGCCAGCAGTGTCGGGAGGGTTCCAGATACGCAGTATTTT
cdr3_aa: CASSVGRVPDTQYF

d_call: TRBD2
v_call: TRBV2
j_call: TRBJ2-3
clone_size: few
cdr3_nt: TGTGCCAGCAGTTTGCTAGCGGGAGGTGGCACAGATACGCAGTATTTT
cdr3_aa: CASSLLAGGGTDTQYF

d_call: NA
v_call: TRBV3-1
j_call: TRBJ1-2
clone_size: few
cdr3_nt: TGTGCCAGCAGCCAAGTAGGGGCAGGGTCGGTCGTCTACTATGGCTACACCTTC
cdr3_aa: CASSQVGAGSVVYYGYTF

d_call: TRBD2
v_call: TRBV20-1
j_call: TRBJ2-3
clone_size: many
cdr3_nt: TGCAGTGCCACCACTAGCGCCAGACGCACAGATACGCAGTATTTT
cdr3_aa: CSATTSARRTDTQYF

d_call: NA
v_call: TRBV5-1
j_call: TRBJ2-2
clone_size: many
cdr3_nt: TGCGCCAGCAGCTCGGTCTTTGACGCGAACACCGGGGAGCTGTTTTTT
cdr3_aa: CASSSVFDANTGELFF

d_call: TRBD1
v_call: TRBV29-1
j_call: TRBJ1-2
clone_size: few
cdr3_nt: TGCAGCGTTGAAGGGGTGAGGGGGCGCGGCTATGGCTACACCTTC
cdr3_aa: CSVEGVRGRGYGYTF

d_call: TRBD1
v_call: TRBV29-1
j_call: TRBJ2-2
clone_size: many
cdr3_nt: TGCAGCGCCGGGACAGGGGGCGCATCCGGGGAGCTGTTTTTT
cdr3_aa: CSAGTGGASGELFF

d_call: NA
v_call: TRBV27
j_call: TRBJ2-1
clone_size: many
cdr3_nt: TGTGCCAGCGCCTTTGGTAGCTCCTACAATGAGCAGTTCTTC
cdr3_aa: CASAFGSSYNEQFF

d_call: NA
v_call: TRBV11-2
j_call: TRBJ1-1
clone_size: few
cdr3_nt: TGTGCCAGCAGCTTAGATAGGGGGGGCAGAGCTGAAGCTTTCTTT
cdr3_aa: CASSLDRGGRAEAFF

d_call: NA
v_call: TRBV7-9
j_call: TRBJ2-3
clone_size: few
cdr3_nt: TGTGCCACCCACCGCGGGGCAAGCACAGATACGCAGTATTTT
cdr3_aa: CATHRGASTDTQYF